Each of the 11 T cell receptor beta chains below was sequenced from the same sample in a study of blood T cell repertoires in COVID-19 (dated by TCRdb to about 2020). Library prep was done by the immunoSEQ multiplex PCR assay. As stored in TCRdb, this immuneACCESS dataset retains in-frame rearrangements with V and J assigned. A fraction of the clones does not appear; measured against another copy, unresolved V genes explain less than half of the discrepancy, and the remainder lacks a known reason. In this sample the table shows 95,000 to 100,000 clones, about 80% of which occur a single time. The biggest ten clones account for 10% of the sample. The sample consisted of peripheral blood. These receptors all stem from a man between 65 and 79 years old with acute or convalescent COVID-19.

The CDR3 spells CASSAGGSPLHF. In DNA form, the CDR3 reads TGTGCCAGCAGTGCCGGGGGATCACCCCTCCACTTT. The V and J genes are TRBV12-3 or TRBV12-4 and TRBJ1-6; TRBD1 might be the D (5 bases). CDR3 length: 12 residues. V lost 5 bases, J lost 10 bases, and 9 bases lay in between.

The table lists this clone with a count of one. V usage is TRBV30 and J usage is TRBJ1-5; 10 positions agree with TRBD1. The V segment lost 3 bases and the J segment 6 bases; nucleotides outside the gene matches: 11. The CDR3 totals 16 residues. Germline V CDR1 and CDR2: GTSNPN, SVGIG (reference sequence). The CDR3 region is CAWSAGTGERGQPQHF. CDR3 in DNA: TGTGCCTGGAGCGCTGGGACAGGGGAAAGAGGTCAGCCCCAGCATTTT.

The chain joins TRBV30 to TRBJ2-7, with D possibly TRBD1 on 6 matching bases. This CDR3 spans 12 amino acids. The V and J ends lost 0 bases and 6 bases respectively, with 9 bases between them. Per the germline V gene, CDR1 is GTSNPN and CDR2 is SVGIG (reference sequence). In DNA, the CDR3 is TGTGCCTGGAGTGTAAAACAGGGCGAGCAGTACTTC. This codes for CAWSVKQGEQYF.

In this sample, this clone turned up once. CDR3 in DNA: TGTGCCAGCAGCGGGGGGGTGAACACCGGGGAGCTGTTTTTT. This encodes CASSGGVNTGELFF. The chain couples TRBV25-1 to TRBJ2-2; 8 bases align to TRBD2. V lost 6 bases, J lost 1 base, and 1 base stayed unmatched. The germline V gene has CDR1 MGHDK and CDR2 SYGVNS. The CDR3 runs to 14 residues.

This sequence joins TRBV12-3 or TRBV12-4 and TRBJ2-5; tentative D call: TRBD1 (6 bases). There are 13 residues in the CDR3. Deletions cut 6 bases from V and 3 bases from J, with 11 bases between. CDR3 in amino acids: CASSRGQKETQYF. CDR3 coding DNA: TGTGCCAGCAGCCGTGGACAGAAAGAGACCCAGTACTTC.

CDR3 in DNA: TGTGCCAGCAGCTGGCAGGGTTATGATGGCTACACCTTC. Protein product: CASSWQGYDGYTF. The chain links TRBV7-9 to TRBJ1-2; maybe TRBD1 (5 bases). Looked up from germline, CDR1 is SEHNR and CDR2 is FQNEAQ (reference sequence). Trimming took 4 bases from V and 6 from J, leaving 12 bases between them. The CDR3 extends over 13 amino acids.

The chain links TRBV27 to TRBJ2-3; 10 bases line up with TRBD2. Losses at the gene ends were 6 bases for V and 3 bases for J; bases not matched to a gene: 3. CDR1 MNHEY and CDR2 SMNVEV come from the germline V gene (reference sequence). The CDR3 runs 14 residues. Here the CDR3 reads CASRSGGETDTQYF. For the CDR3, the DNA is TGTGCCAGCAGAAGCGGGGGGGAGACAGATACGCAGTATTTT.

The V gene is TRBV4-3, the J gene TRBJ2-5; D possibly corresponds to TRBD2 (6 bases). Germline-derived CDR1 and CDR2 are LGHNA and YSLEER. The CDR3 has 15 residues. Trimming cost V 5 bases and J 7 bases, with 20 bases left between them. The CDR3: CASSKGSGNVGTQYF. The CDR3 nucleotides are TGCGCCAGCAGCAAGGGTAGCGGAAACGTAGGGACCCAGTACTTC.

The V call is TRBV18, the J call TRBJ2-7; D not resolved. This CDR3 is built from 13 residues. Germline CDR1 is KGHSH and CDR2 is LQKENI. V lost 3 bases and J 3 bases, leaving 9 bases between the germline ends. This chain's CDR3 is CASSPNRVYEQYF. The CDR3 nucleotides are TGTGCCAGCTCACCCAACAGAGTCTACGAGCAGTACTTC.

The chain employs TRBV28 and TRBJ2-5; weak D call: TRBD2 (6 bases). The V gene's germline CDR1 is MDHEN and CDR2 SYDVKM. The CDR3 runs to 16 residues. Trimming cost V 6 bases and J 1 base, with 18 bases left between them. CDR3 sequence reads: CASSTEGRGSQETQYF. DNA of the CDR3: TGTGCCAGCAGCACGGAGGGTCGGGGGTCCCAAGAGACCCAGTACTTC.

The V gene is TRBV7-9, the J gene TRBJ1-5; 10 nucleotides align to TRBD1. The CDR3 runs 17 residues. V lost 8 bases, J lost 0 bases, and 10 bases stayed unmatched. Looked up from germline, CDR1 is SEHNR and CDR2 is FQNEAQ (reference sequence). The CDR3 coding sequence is TGTGCCAGCGCACGGGACAGGGGTCTATCTAGCAATCAGCCCCAGCATTTT. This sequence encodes CASARDRGLSSNQPQHF.